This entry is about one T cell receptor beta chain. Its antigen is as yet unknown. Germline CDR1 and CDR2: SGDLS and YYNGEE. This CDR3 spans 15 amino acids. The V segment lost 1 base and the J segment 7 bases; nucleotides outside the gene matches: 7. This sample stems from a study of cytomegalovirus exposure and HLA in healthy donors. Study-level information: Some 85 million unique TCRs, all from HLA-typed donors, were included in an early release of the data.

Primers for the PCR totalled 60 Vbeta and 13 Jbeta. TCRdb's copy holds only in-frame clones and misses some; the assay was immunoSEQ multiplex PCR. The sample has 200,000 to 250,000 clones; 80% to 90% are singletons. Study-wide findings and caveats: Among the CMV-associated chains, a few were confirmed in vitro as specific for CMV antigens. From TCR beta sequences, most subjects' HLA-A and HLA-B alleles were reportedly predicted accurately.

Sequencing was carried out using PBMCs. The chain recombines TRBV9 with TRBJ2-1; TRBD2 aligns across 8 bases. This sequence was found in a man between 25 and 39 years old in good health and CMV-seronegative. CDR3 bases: TGTGCCAGCAGCGTATCTGTTAGCGGGGAAAATGAGCAGTTCTTC. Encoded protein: CASSVSVSGENEQFF.